The 18 T cell receptor beta chains given below trace back to one sample, sequenced in a study of spatial heterogeneity in lung cancer. Stated time point: blood at routine non-recurrence follow-up after resection. Frozen PBMC, nontumor lung or tumor provided whole RNA, which was sequenced unsorted. MiXCR, applied by TCRdb to the 5' RACE reads, yields one record per CDR3 protein. In the table there are about 52,000 distinct CDR3 sequences, 6.5% to 7.5% of which are singletons. The sample was PBMCs, taken at follow-up. The receptors were gathered from a female donor with early-stage non-small cell lung cancer.

This clonotype has ten or more counts. V is TRBV6-2 or TRBV6-3 and J is TRBJ1-5; TRBD1 matches 7 bases. The CDR3 is 14 residues long. Germline values: CDR1 MNHEY, CDR2 SVGEGT. The ends lost 10 bases at V and 0 bases at J; junction bases unmatched: 6. CDR3 loop: CATGTAYSNQPQHF. CDR3 DNA: TGTGCCACCGGGACAGCCTATAGCAATCAGCCCCAGCATTTT.

The chain carries TRBV6-2 or TRBV6-3 and TRBJ2-7, with D possibly matching TRBD1 (5 bases). CDR1 and CDR2 (germline): MNHEY, SVGEGT. The CDR3 has 14 amino acids. Trimming pared 6 bases from V and 3 bases from J, leaving 15 bases between. The CDR3 sequence is CASSLLGQFYEQYF. The DNA of the CDR3 is TGTGCCAGCAGCTTACTCGGACAATTCTACGAGCAGTACTTC.

This clonotype was observed many times. This sequence joins TRBV3-1 and TRBJ2-4; tentatively, D is TRBD1 (6 bases). The V end lost 2 bases, the J end lost 8 bases, and 10 bases lay between the germline ends. CDR1 is LGHDT, CDR2 YNNKEL, per germline (reference sequence). This CDR3 comprises 13 residues. The CDR3 protein is CASSQRQVDIQYF. CDR3 bases: TGTGCCAGCAGCCAAAGACAGGTTGACATTCAGTACTTC.

At least ten counts were recorded for this clonotype. This sequence joins TRBV28 and TRBJ1-1; D is possibly TRBD1 (6 bases). CDR3 size: 13 residues. V was cut by 7 bases and J by 7 bases, with 16 bases left in between. Germline CDR1 and CDR2: MDHEN and SYDVKM. The CDR3 nucleotides are TGTGCCAGCACCCTACCACAGGGACATGAAGCTTTCTTT. Its protein is CASTLPQGHEAFF.

This clonotype has a count of ten or more. The chain uses TRBV3-1 and TRBJ1-1; 9 positions match TRBD1. The V and J ends lost 4 bases and 7 bases, in that order; junction bases with no gene match: 7. CDR1 and CDR2 (germline): LGHDT, YNNKEL (reference sequence). The length of the CDR3 is 14 residues. This chain's CDR3 is CASSLTDRGLEAFF. CDR3 DNA sequence: TGTGCCAGCAGCCTAACGGACAGGGGCCTTGAAGCTTTCTTT. The full variable domain, its missing parts supplied by reference TRBV3-1 and TRBJ1-1, is DTAVSQTPKYLVTQMGNDKSIKCEQNLGHDTMYWYKQDSKKFLKIMFSYNNKELIINETVPNRFSPKSPDKAHLNLHINSLELGDSAVYFCASSLTDRGLEAFFGQGTRLTVV.

The V gene is TRBV6-1, the J gene TRBJ2-3; tentative D call: TRBD2 (6 bases). This CDR3 spans 15 amino acids. Trimming took off 6 bases at V and 0 bases at J, with 13 bases between the two ends. CDR1 is MNHNS, CDR2 SASEGT, per germline. In DNA, the CDR3 is TGTGCCAGCAGGAATCCCGGGACTAGCACAGATACGCAGTATTTT. This gives the protein CASRNPGTSTDTQYF.

This clonotype was counted only a few times. The J gene is TRBJ1-1, the V gene TRBV20-1, with D unresolved. This CDR3 region has 11 residues. Looked up from germline, CDR1 is DFQATT and CDR2 is SNEGSKA (reference sequence). V was shortened by 2 bases and J by 1 base, with 2 bases between the two germline ends. CDR3 sequence (DNA): TGCAGTGCTAGAAGGAACACTGAAGCTTTCTTT. Its translation is CSARRNTEAFF.

This clonotype was counted only a few times. J is TRBJ2-3 and V is TRBV28; 10 bases match TRBD2. The CDR3 has 17 residues. Unmatched junction bases numbered 14, after V lost 9 bases and J lost 2 bases. Germline CDR1 and CDR2: MDHEN and SYDVKM. The CDR3 DNA follows: TGTGCCAGTCTTGCCCTCATAGCGGGGGGCTACACAGATACGCAGTATTTT. Protein sequence: CASLALIAGGYTDTQYF.

Ten or more counts support this clonotype. This chain connects TRBV18 to TRBJ2-6, with a tentative D call TRBD2 (5 bases). Trimming cost V 3 bases and J 4 bases, with 7 bases left between them. The CDR3 is 14 amino acids. Germline V gives CDR1 KGHSH, CDR2 LQKENI. CDR3 bases: TGTGCCAGCTCACCTCTAGCCGGGGCCAACGTCCTGACTTTC. Translation: CASSPLAGANVLTF.

This clonotype was recorded many times. V usage is TRBV12-3 or TRBV12-4 and J usage is TRBJ1-6; the D gene is possibly TRBD1 (5 bases). This CDR3 contains 15 residues. V was cut by 1 base and J by 7 bases, with 11 bases left in between. CDR3 loop: CASSLGGELNSPLHF. The CDR3 DNA is TGTGCCAGCAGTTTAGGGGGGGAGCTGAATTCACCCCTCCACTTT.

This clonotype was counted at least ten times. V usage is TRBV7-2 and J usage is TRBJ2-1, with D hard to call. CDR3 size: 13 residues. Looked up from germline, CDR1 is SGHTA and CDR2 is FQGNSA. V was trimmed by 2 bases and J by 9 bases, leaving 11 bases between them. The CDR3 spells CASSLMGRTEQFF. The CDR3 nucleotides are TGTGCCAGCAGCTTAATGGGCCGGACTGAGCAGTTCTTC. Full variable domain (remainder filled in from reference TRBV7-2 and TRBJ2-1): GAGVSQSPSNKVTEKGKDVELRCDPISGHTALYWYRQSLGQGLEFLIYFQGNSAPDKSGLPSDRFSAERTGGSVSTLTIQRTQQEDSAVYLCASSLMGRTEQFFGPGTRLTVL.

This clonotype has more than one count but fewer than ten. The chain is built from TRBV6-2 or TRBV6-3 and TRBJ2-7, with D perhaps matching TRBD1 (5 bases). The CDR3 runs 14 residues. V was cut by 6 bases and J by 0 bases, with 12 bases left in between. The germline gives CDR1 MNHEY, CDR2 SVGEGT. The CDR3 nucleotides read TGTGCCAGCAGGACAGAGGCCAGCTCCTACGAGCAGTACTTC. The encoded protein is CASRTEASSYEQYF.

By frequency in the sample, this clonotype is medium-sized (0.01 to 0.1%). J is TRBJ2-5 and V is TRBV20-1; perhaps TRBD2 as D (6 bases). Per the germline V gene, CDR1 is DFQATT and CDR2 is SNEGSKA (reference sequence). The CDR3 is 14 amino acids. The V end was cut by 0 bases, the J end by 2 bases, with 10 bases between. The CDR3 nucleotides read TGCAGTGCTAGAGAACGGAGGGAGCAAGAGACCCAGTACTTC. It is translated as CSARERREQETQYF.

The V and J genes are TRBV3-1 and TRBJ2-7, with 7 bases matching TRBD1. Germline V gene lookup returns CDR1 LGHDT and CDR2 YNNKEL (reference sequence). Trimming at V came to 0 bases and at J to 9 bases, leaving 14 bases not matched to a gene. The CDR3 runs to 16 residues. The CDR3 protein is CASSQDLSDRSTGQYF. CDR3 in DNA: TGTGCCAGCAGCCAAGATCTGTCGGACAGGAGTACGGGGCAGTACTTC.

The chain is built from TRBV12-3 or TRBV12-4 and TRBJ1-4; TRBD1 aligns across 7 bases. Germline trimming cut 4 bases from V and 5 bases from J; bases unmatched to any gene: 4. This CDR3 is 14 amino acids long. The CDR3 nucleotides are TGTGCCAGCAGTTGGAAGGGGGCCAATGAAAAACTGTTTTTT. It specifies CASSWKGANEKLFF.

J is TRBJ2-2 and V is TRBV20-1; a possible D gene is TRBD1 (7 bases). Germline CDR1 is DFQATT and CDR2 is SNEGSKA (reference sequence). V was shortened by 3 bases and J by 5 bases, with 13 bases between the two germline ends. CDR3 size: 14 residues. Here the CDR3 reads CSASVAGGTGELFF. CDR3 DNA: TGCAGTGCTAGTGTTGCAGGGGGGACCGGGGAGCTGTTTTTT.

This rearrangement joins TRBV16 to TRBJ1-1, with unresolved D. The V end lost 6 bases, the J end lost 3 bases, and 11 bases lay between the germline ends. The germline V gene encodes CDR1 KGHSY and CDR2 FQNENV. This CDR3 comprises 13 residues. The CDR3 is CASSISVYTEAFF. As DNA, the CDR3 is TGTGCCAGCAGTATCAGTGTTTACACTGAAGCTTTCTTT.

There are many counts of this clonotype. The rearrangement links TRBV20-1 to TRBJ2-2; possibly TRBD1 or TRBD2 for D (6 bases each). CDR1 and CDR2 from the germline V gene are DFQATT and SNEGSKA (reference sequence). V was cut by 6 bases and J by 7 bases, with 18 bases left in between. CDR3 size: 14 residues. CDR3 amino acids: CSAHDRGGRGELFF. In DNA form, the CDR3 reads TGCAGTGCACATGATCGTGGGGGGCGCGGGGAGCTGTTTTTT.